Listed below are T cell receptor beta chains from one sample, sequenced in a study of vaccination effects on CD4 cells after COVID-19. These receptors lack a known antigen. Measured with immunoSEQ multiplex PCR; TCRdb has only the in-frame clones, and not every one. This table has 32,000 or so clones, around 63% appearing once. The starting material was CD4+ T cells from PBMCs cultured without peptide, obtained before COVID-19 vaccination. Every receptor here comes from a human donor who received a COVID-19 vaccine. The CDR3 runs from the conserved cysteine through the conserved F or W. A D gene is named only where the DNA matches it firmly. Some rows mark clone size as missing; the rest say once, few, many or name a class of expanded clone.

v_gene,len,d_gene,j_gene,abundance,CDR3nt,CDR3aa
TRBV5-1,15,TRBD1,TRBJ2-5,-,TGCGCCAGCAGCTGGGGGGGACAGGGGTCAGCGACCCAGTACTTC,CASSWGGQGSATQYF
TRBV24-1,13,-,TRBJ1-3,-,TGTGCCACCAGTGAACCCCCCGTGAACACCATATATTTT,CATSEPPVNTIYF
TRBV6-5,14,-,TRBJ1-1,few,TGTGCCAGCAGTACAGGGCTAATGAACACTGAAGCTTTCTTT,CASSTGLMNTEAFF
TRBV11-1,14,TRBD1,TRBJ1-1,few,TGTGCCAGCAGCGCTTGGACAGGCTCCGATGAAGCTTTCTTT,CASSAWTGSDEAFF
TRBV18,15,-,TRBJ1-1,few,TGTGCCAGCTCACCAATCGTTGAGGCCGCGGAAGAAGCTTTCTTT,CASSPIVEAAEEAFF
TRBV27,14,-,TRBJ1-1,-,TGTGCCAGCAAATCCGGGACGGCGAACACTGAAGCTTTCTTT,CASKSGTANTEAFF
TRBV27,15,TRBD1,TRBJ2-1,-,TGTGCCAGCAGAAACAGGGGTCCAGAAGGCGATGAGCAGTTCTTC,CASRNRGPEGDEQFF
TRBV7-9,14,TRBD1,TRBJ2-1,-,TGTGCCAGCAGACCACGGACAGGGCAAATTAAGCAGTTCTTC,CASRPRTGQIKQFF
TRBV6-5,15,-,TRBJ1-6,few,TGTGCCAGCAGTTACACTCTACCCTCTCTGACACCCCTCCACTTT,CASSYTLPSLTPLHF
TRBV3-1/TRBV3-2,12,-,TRBJ2-1,-,TGTGCCAGCAGCCAAGGGTACAATGAGCAGTTCTTC,CASSQGYNEQFF
TRBV6-5,14,-,TRBJ1-4,-,TGTGCCAGCGGTCCTACAGGGATTCGAGAAAAACTGTTTTTT,CASGPTGIREKLFF
TRBV3-1/TRBV3-2,14,TRBD1,TRBJ1-5,-,TGTGCCAGCAGCCAAGCCAGGGGGGGACAGCCCCAGCATTTT,CASSQARGGQPQHF
TRBV4-1,14,-,TRBJ2-1,-,TGCGCCAGCAGCCAACGACCGACAGTAGGTGAGCAGTTCTTC,CASSQRPTVGEQFF
TRBV5-1,15,-,TRBJ2-3,-,TGCGCCAGCAGCCCTGAGGCAGGGCCCACAGATACGCAGTATTTT,CASSPEAGPTDTQYF
TRBV3-1/TRBV3-2,19,TRBD1,TRBJ1-6,-,TGTGCCAGCAGCCAAAAGTTCCTCATAGGGGACAGCTATAATTCACCCCTCCACTTT,CASSQKFLIGDSYNSPLHF
TRBV11-2,14,-,TRBJ2-5,-,TGTGCCAGCAGCTTAGACAGGGACCAAGAGACCCAGTACTTC,CASSLDRDQETQYF
TRBV19,20,TRBD2,TRBJ2-4,few,TGTGCCAGTAGTACCCGACTAGCGGGAGATCAGGTGTCAGCCAAAAACATTCAGTACTTC,CASSTRLAGDQVSAKNIQYF
TRBV12-5,17,TRBD2,TRBJ2-7,-,TGTGCTAGTGGTTTGGTACTTGGGCAGGCGGGAGCGAACGAGCAGTACTTC,CASGLVLGQAGANEQYF
TRBV6-5,15,-,TRBJ1-3,-,TGTGCCAGCAGTTGGCACACCCGCTCTGGAAACACCATATATTTT,CASSWHTRSGNTIYF
TRBV5-1,15,TRBD1,TRBJ2-3,-,TGCGCCAGCAGCTTATCTGGACAGGGCACAGATACGCAGTATTTT,CASSLSGQGTDTQYF
TRBV11-2,14,-,TRBJ2-1,-,TGTGCCAGCAGCACGAGAGTCTCCTACAATGAGCAGTTCTTC,CASSTRVSYNEQFF
TRBV19,17,-,TRBJ2-3,-,TGTGCCAGTAGTTTCACCCAGGTTCGGGGTGGGGCAGATACGCAGTATTTT,CASSFTQVRGGADTQYF
TRBV6-5,13,-,TRBJ1-2,-,TGTGCCAGCAGCCTCGACAGGACCTATGGCTACACCTTC,CASSLDRTYGYTF
TRBV6-1,17,TRBD1,TRBJ2-1,-,TGTGCCAGCAGAGAACGACAGGGGCGGGCCTCCTACAATGAGCAGTTCTTC,CASRERQGRASYNEQFF
TRBV12-3/TRBV12-4,11,-,TRBJ2-3,-,TGTGCCAGCAGTTTTAGAGATACGCAGTATTTT,CASSFRDTQYF
TRBV4-1,12,-,TRBJ2-7,-,TGCGCCAGCAGCCAAGCGGGTGTGGTGCAGTACTTC,CASSQAGVVQYF